The clone carrying this TCR beta chain was seen ten or more times. The V gene's germline CDR1 is SGHVS and CDR2 FQNEAQ. The CDR3 is 17 amino acids. This sample is drawn from a study of Graves' ophthalmopathy and Graves' hyperthyroidism. Using RNA transcripts, the TCR beta CDR3 regions were amplified. A first-round RT-PCR used HTBI primers, followed by a second-round multiplex PCR. MiXCR, run by TCRdb on the multiplex PCR reads, gives a single entry per CDR3 protein. The sample holds under 350,000 distinct CDR3 sequences, under 20% seen once. The receptor was isolated from an adult man with Graves' ophthalmopathy. Sequencing was carried out using peripheral blood. This sequence joins TRBV7-8 and TRBJ1-1; 7 bases agree with TRBD1. In DNA form, the CDR3 reads TGTGTTGAAACGACAGGGCGCATAATAAAGAGAAACACTGAAGCTTTCTTT. Encoded protein: CVETTGRIIKRNTEAFF.